Given below is one T cell receptor beta chain in context. A few counts support this clone. It has no known antigen specificity. Nothing much larger sits one base from this clone, and base qualities are not available. This specimen belongs to a study of OX40 agonist ivuxolimab in advanced cancers. For context, the study as a whole: The costimulatory receptor OX40 (CD134) was targeted by ivuxolimab, a fully human IgG2 agonistic monoclonal antibody. Intravenous ivuxolimab was administered to patients every 2 weeks at six dose levels: 0.01, 0.1, 0.3, 1.5, 3 and 10 mg/kg. Of the approximately 54 dose-escalation patients, hepatocellular carcinoma was present in approximately 20, melanoma in roughly 15, renal cell carcinoma in 9 and head and neck cancer in 9. The dose-escalation cohort was approximately 83% male with a mean age of approximately 60 years, ranging from roughly 23 to 85. Prior anti-PD-1, anti-PD-L1 or anti-CTLA-4 therapy was permitted, and checkpoint inhibitors had been received by approximately 39% of dose-escalation patients. Three dose-escalation patients achieved partial responses, one with hepatocellular carcinoma and two with cutaneous melanoma. The purpose of peripheral TCRbeta sequencing was to test whether ivuxolimab changed TCR sequence diversity and led to clonal T-cell expansion. The paper reports the monotherapy dose-escalation portion (N ≈ 52 patients) of the phase I ivuxolimab trial.

To sequence the TCRbeta CDR3 region, genomic DNA was isolated from the sorted cells. The immunoSEQ Assay was used for sequencing of TCRbeta CDR3 regions. Held by TCRdb, this immuneACCESS table contains in-frame sequences only and omits some clones. Under half of the omission traces to an unresolved V gene where checked; the cause of the rest is unknown. Here the sample has roughly 80,000 clones; around four fifths occur a single time. The ten most abundant clones make up 6.5% to 8% of the sample. Spanning cysteine to phenylalanine, the CDR3 consists of 12 amino acids. Of all the DNA, just the CDR3 is kept, 36 bases in frame from base 1. From a lookup of the germline V gene (reference sequence), CDR1 and CDR2 are GTSNPN and SVGIG. After removal of 0 bases from V and 11 bases from J, the junction retains 4 bases not matched to a gene. General findings and caveats noted by the study authors: In the 0.1-3.0 mg/kg groups, partial responders were among the patients with the lowest normalized peripheral clonal expansion, particularly in CD8+ T cells. Low levels of normalized T-cell clonal expansion were also seen in some nonresponding patients. At doses from 0.1 to 3.0 mg/kg, clonal expansion was seen in both CD4+ and CD8+ blood T cells between baseline and week 6. After ivuxolimab, CD8+ T cells had more expanded clones than CD4+ T cells on average. The antigen specificity of the clonally expanded peripheral T cells was not determined.

The trial excluded patients who had a history of autoimmune disease or were on systemic immunosuppression. Peripheral blood for TCR sequencing was drawn from every dose cohort at baseline, at cycle 4 day 1 and at cycle 7 day 1. The samples were taken from a phase I, first-in-human, multicenter, open-label dose-escalation trial of ivuxolimab. Adults with locally advanced or metastatic head and neck squamous cell, hepatocellular, melanoma or renal cell carcinoma were enrolled in the trial. CD4+ and CD8+ T cells were sorted separately from peripheral blood before TCR sequencing. The sample here was CD4+ or CD8+ T cells sorted from blood, taken in a trial of the OX40 agonist ivuxolimab. The chain is made from TRBV30 and TRBJ1-1, with TRBD1 matching 9 junction bases. The TCR sequence derives from an adult with an advanced solid tumor such as melanoma, head and neck, liver or kidney cancer. The CDR3 region: CAWSVGQGSAFF. The DNA is TGTGCCTGGAGTGTAGGACAGGGGAGTGCTTTCTTT.